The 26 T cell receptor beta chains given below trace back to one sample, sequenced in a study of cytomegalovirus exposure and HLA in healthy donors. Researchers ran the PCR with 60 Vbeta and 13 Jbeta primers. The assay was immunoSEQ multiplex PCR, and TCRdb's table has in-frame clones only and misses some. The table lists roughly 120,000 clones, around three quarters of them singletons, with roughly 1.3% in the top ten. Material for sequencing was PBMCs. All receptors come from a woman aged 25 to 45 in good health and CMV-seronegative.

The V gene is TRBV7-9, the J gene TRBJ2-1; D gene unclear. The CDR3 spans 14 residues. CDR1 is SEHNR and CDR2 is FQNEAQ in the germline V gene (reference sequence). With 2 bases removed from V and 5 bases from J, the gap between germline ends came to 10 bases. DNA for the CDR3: TGTGCCAGCAGCTTAAACGACGGAGACAATGAGCAGTTCTTC. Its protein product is CASSLNDGDNEQFF.

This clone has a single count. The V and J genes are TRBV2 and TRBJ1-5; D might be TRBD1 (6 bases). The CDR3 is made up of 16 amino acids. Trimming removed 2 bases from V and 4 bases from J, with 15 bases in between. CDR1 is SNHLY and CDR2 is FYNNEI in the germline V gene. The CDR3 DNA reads TGTGCCAGCAGTGAATTTAGTTACAGGGCGAATCAGCCCCAGCATTTT. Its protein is CASSEFSYRANQPQHF.

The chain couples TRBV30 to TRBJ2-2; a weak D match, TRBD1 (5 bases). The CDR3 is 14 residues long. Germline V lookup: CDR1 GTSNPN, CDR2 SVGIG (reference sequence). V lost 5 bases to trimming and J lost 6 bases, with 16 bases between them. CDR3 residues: CAWWPNDSAGELFF. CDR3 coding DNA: TGTGCCTGGTGGCCCAATGACAGCGCCGGGGAGCTGTTTTTT.

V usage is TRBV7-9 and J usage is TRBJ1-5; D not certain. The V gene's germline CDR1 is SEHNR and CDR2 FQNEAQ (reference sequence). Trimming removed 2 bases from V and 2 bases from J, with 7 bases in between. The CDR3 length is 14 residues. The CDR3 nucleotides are TGTGCCAGCAGCTTATCAACGGGCAATCAGCCCCAGCATTTT. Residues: CASSLSTGNQPQHF.

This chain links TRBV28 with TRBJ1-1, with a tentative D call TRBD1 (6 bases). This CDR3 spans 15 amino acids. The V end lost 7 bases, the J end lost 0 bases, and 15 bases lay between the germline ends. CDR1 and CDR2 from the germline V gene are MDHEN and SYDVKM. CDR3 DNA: TGTGCCAGCATCTCACTGCGACAGGTGAACACTGAAGCTTTCTTT. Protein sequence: CASISLRQVNTEAFF.

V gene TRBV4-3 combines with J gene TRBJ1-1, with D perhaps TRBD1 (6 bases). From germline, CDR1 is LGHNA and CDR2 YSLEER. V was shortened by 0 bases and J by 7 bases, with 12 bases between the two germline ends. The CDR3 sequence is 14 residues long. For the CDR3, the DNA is TGCGCCAGCAGCCAAGATAGGGGGTTGGGTGAAGCTTTCTTT. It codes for CASSQDRGLGEAFF.

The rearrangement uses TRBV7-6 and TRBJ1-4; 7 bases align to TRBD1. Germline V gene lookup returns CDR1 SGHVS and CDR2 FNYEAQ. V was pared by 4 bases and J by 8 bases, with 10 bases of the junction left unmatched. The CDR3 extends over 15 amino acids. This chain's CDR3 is CASSSPGGLGEKLFF. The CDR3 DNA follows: TGTGCCAGCAGCTCGCCAGGGGGATTAGGGGAAAAACTGTTTTTT.

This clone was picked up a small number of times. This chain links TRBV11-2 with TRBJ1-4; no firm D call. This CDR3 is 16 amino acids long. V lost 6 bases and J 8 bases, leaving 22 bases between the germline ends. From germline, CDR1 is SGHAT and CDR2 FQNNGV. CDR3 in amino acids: CASSFWAGRSSEKLFF. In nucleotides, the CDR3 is TGTGCCAGCAGTTTTTGGGCCGGCAGATCTAGCGAAAAACTGTTTTTT.

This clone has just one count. CDR3 sequence: CAYLPRGGKAEAFF. CDR3 bases: TGTGCCTATCTCCCCCGCGGGGGGAAGGCTGAAGCTTTCTTT. The chain links TRBV30 to TRBJ1-1, with a possible D match to TRBD1 (5 bases). The CDR3 spans 14 residues. V shed 7 bases and J shed 6 bases, with 21 bases lying between them. CDR1 and CDR2 (germline): GTSNPN, SVGIG (reference sequence).

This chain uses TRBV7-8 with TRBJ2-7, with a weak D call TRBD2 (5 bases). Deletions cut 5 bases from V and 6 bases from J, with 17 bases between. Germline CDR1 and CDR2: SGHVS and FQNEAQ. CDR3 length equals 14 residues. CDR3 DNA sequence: TGTGCCAGCAGCCCCCCCGGCGGGCTCTCCGAGCAGTACTTC. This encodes CASSPPGGLSEQYF.

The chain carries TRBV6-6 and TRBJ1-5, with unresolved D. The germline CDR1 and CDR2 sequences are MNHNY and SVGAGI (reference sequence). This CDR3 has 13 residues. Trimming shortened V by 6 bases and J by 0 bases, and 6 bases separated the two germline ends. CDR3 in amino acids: CASSRHSNQPQHF. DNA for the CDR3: TGTGCCAGCAGCCGACATAGCAATCAGCCCCAGCATTTT.

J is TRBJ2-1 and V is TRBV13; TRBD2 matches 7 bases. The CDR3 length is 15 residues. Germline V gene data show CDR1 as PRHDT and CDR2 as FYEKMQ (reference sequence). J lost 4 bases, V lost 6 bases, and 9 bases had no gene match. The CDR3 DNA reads TGTGCCAGCAGTCAGCTTCGCGGGGGTTACAATGAGCAGTTCTTC. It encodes CASSQLRGGYNEQFF.

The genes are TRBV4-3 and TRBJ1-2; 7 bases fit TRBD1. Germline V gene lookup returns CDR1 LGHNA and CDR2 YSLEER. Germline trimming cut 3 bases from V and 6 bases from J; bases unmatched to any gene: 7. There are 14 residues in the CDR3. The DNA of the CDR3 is TGCGCCAGCAGCCATGGAGGGGGCGGAGATGGCTACACCTTC. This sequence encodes CASSHGGGGDGYTF.

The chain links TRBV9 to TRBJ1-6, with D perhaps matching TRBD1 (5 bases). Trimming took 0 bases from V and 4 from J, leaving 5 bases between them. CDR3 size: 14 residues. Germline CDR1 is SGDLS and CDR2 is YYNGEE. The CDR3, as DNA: TGTGCCAGCAGCGTAGGACAGTATAATTCACCCCTCCACTTT. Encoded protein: CASSVGQYNSPLHF. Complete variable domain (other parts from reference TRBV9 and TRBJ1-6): DSGVTQTPKHLITATGQRVTLRCSPRSGDLSVYWYQQSLDQGLQFLIQYYNGEERAKGNILERFSAQQFPDLHSELNLSSLELGDSALYFCASSVGQYNSPLHFGNGTRLTVT.

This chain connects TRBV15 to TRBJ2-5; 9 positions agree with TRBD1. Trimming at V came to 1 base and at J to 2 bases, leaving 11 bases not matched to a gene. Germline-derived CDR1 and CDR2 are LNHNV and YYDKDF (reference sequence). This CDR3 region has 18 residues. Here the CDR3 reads CATSRGRDRAGWQETQYF. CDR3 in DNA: TGTGCCACCAGCAGAGGCCGGGACAGGGCAGGTTGGCAAGAGACCCAGTACTTC.

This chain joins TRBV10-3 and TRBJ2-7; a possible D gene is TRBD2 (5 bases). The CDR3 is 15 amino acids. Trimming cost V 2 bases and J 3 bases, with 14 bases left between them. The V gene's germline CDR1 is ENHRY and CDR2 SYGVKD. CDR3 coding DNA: TGTGCCATCAGTGAGCCCGACCGGGATCACTACGAGCAGTACTTC. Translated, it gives CAISEPDRDHYEQYF.

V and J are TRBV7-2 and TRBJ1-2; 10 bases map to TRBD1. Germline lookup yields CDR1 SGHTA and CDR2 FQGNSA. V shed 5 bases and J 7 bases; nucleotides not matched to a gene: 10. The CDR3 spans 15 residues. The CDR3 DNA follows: TGTGCCAGCAGCGGGCGACAGGGGGCGACATTTGGCTACACCTTC. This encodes CASSGRQGATFGYTF. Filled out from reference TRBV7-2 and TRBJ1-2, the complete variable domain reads GAGVSQSPSNKVTEKGKDVELRCDPISGHTALYWYRQSLGQGLEFLIYFQGNSAPDKSGLPSDRFSAERTGGSVSTLTIQRTQQEDSAVYLCASSGRQGATFGYTFGSGTRLTVV.

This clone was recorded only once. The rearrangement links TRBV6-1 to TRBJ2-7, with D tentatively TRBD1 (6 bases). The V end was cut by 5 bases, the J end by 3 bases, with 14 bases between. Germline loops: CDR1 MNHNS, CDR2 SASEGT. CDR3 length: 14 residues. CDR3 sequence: CASSLRTEGYEQYF. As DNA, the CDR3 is TGTGCCAGCAGTTTAAGGACAGAAGGCTACGAGCAGTACTTC.

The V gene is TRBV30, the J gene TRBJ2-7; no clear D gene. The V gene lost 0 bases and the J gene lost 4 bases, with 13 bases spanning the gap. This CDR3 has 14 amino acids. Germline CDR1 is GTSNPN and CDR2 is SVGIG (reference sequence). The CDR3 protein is CAWSVAAGLYEQYF. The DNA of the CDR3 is TGTGCCTGGAGTGTTGCGGCCGGCCTTTACGAGCAGTACTTC.

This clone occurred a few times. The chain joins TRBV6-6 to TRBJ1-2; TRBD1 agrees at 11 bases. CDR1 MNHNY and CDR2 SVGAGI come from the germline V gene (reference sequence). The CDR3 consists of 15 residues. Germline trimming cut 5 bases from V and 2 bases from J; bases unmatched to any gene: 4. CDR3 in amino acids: CASSPGTGGNYGYTF. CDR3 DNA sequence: TGTGCCAGCAGTCCCGGGACAGGGGGAAACTATGGCTACACCTTC.

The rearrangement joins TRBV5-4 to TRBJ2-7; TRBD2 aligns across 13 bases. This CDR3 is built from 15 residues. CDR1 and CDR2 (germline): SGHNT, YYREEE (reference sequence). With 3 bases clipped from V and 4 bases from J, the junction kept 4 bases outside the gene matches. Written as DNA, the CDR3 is TGTGCCAGCAGCTCAAGGACTAGCGGGAGTTACGAGCAGTACTTC. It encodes CASSSRTSGSYEQYF.

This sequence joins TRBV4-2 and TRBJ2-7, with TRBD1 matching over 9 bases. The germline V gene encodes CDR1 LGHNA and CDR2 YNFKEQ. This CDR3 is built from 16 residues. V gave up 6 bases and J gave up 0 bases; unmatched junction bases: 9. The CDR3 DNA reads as TGTGCCAGCAGAGACCGGACAGGGGCCAGCTCCTACGAGCAGTACTTC. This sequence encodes CASRDRTGASSYEQYF.

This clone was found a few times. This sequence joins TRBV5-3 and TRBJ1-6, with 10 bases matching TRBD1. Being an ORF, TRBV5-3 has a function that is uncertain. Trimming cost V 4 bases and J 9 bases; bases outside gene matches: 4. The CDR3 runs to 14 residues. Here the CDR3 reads CARSAGQGGSPLHF. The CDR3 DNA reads TGTGCCAGAAGCGCCGGACAGGGGGGTTCACCCCTCCACTTT.

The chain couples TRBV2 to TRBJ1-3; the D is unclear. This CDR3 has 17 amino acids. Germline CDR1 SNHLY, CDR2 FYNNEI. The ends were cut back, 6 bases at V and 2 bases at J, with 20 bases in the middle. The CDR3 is CASSPREGIRPGNTIYF. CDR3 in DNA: TGTGCCAGCAGCCCGAGGGAAGGGATCCGGCCTGGAAACACCATATATTTT.

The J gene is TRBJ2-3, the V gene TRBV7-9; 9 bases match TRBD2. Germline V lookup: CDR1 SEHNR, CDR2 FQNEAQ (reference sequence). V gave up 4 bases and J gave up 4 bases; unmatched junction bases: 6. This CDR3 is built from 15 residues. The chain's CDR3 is CASSYLAGRSDTQYF. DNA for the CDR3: TGTGCCAGCAGCTACCTAGCGGGGAGGTCAGATACGCAGTATTTT.

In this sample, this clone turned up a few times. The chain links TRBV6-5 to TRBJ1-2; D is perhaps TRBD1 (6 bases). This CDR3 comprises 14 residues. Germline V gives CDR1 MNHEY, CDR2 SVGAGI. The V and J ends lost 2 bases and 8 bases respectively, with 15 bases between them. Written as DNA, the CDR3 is TGTGCCAGCAGTTACAGCGGGGGGCCGGCGGGCTACACCTTC. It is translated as CASSYSGGPAGYTF.